One sample yielded the 2 T cell receptor beta chains listed below, sequenced in a study of control samples from healthy donors and cancer patients. Generated by immunoSEQ multiplex PCR, the TCRdb table keeps only in-frame clones and is missing some. The sample holds under 70,000 clones, 87% seen once. The sequencing sample was made of PBMCs. The receptors stem from a man aged 55 to 70 with head and neck cancer.

This chain uses TRBV20-1 with TRBJ1-2; D gene ambiguous. Between the trimmed V and J ends, which lost 3 bases and 0 bases, there was a span of 8 bases. Germline CDR1 and CDR2: DFQATT and SNEGSKA (reference sequence). There are 13 residues in the CDR3. The CDR3 DNA is TGCAGTGCTAGTGGCAGTCCTAACTATGGCTACACCTTC. This translates into CSASGSPNYGYTF.

As regards this clone: At one boundary the junction diverges from the germline segment, which might be a read error. The genes are TRBV7-7 and TRBJ2-2; a possible D gene is TRBD1 (6 bases). The germline CDR1 and CDR2 sequences are SSHAT and FNYEAQ (reference sequence). The CDR3 sequence is 15 residues long. CDR3 bases: TGTGCTAGCAGCCGTTTAGCAGGGGCCACCGGGGAGCTGTTTTTT. It is translated as CASSRLAGATGELFF.